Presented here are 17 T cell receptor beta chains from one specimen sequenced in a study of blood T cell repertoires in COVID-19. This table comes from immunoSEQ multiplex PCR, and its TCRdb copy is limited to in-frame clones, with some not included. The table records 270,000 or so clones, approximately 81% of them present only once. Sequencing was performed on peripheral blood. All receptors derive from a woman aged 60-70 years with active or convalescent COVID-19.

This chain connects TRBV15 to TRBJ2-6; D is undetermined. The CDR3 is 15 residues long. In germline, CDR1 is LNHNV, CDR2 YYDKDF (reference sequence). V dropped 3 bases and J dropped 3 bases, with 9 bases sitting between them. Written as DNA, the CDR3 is TGTGCCACCAGCAGGGCCTCTAGTGGGGCCAACGTCCTGACTTTC. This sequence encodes CATSRASSGANVLTF.

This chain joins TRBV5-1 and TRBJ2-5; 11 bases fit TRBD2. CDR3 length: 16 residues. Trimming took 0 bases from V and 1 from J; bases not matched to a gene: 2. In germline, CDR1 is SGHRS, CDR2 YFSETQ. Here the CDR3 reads CASSLAGTSGQETQYF. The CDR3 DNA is TGCGCCAGCAGCTTGGCCGGGACTAGCGGCCAAGAGACCCAGTACTTC.

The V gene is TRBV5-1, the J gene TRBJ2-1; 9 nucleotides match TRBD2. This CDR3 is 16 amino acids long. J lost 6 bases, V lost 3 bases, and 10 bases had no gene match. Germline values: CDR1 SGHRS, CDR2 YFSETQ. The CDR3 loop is CASSSTSSGVPNEQFF. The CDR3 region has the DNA TGCGCCAGCAGCTCGACATCTAGCGGGGTCCCCAATGAGCAGTTCTTC.

The chain's CDR3 is CASSQEGLAYEQYF. CDR3 sequence (DNA): TGCGCCAGCAGCCAAGAGGGGCTAGCGTACGAGCAGTACTTC. The chain carries TRBV4-1 and TRBJ2-7; TRBD2 is a possible D gene (6 bases). Trimming removed 0 bases at V and 4 bases at J, with 10 bases between. The CDR3 consists of 14 residues. Germline values: CDR1 MGHRA, CDR2 YSYEKL.

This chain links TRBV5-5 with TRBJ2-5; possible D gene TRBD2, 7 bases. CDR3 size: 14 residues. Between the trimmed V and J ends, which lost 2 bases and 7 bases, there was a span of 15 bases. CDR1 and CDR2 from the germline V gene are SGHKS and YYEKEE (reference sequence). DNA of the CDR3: TGTGCCAGCAGCTTAGGGGGGGCTGTTTGGACCCAGTACTTC. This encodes CASSLGGAVWTQYF. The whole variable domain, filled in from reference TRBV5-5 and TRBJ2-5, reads DAGVTQSPTHLIKTRGQQVTLRCSPISGHKSVSWYQQVLGQGPQFIFQYYEKEERGRGNFPDRFSARQFPNYSSELNVNALLLGDSALYLCASSLGGAVWTQYFGPGTRLLVL.

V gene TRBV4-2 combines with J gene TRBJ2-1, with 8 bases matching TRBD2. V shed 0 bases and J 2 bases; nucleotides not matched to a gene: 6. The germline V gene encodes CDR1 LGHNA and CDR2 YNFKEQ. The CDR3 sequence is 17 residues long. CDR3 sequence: CASSQDLGGAAYNEQFF. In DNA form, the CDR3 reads TGTGCCAGCAGCCAAGATCTCGGGGGGGCCGCCTACAATGAGCAGTTCTTC.

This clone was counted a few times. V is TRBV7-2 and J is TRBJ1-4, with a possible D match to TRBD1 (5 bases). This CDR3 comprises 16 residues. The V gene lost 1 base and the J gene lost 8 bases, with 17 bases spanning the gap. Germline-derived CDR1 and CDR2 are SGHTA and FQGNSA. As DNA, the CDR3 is TGTGCCAGCAGCTTAGGGTTCCAGGGTTCGAACGAAAAACTGTTTTTT. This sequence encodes CASSLGFQGSNEKLFF.

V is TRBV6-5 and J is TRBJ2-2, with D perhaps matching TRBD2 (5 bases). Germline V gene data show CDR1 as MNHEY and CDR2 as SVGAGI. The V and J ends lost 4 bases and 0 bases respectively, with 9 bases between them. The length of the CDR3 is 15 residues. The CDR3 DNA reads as TGTGCCAGCAGTTGGAGAGGGTCGAACACCGGGGAGCTGTTTTTT. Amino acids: CASSWRGSNTGELFF.

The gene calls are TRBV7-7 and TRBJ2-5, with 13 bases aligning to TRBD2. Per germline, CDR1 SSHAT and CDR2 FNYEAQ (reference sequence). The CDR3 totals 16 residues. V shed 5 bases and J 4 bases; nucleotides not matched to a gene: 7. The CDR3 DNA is TGTGCCAGCAGCCCCAGGACTAGCGGGGGCTCAGAGACCCAGTACTTC. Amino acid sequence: CASSPRTSGGSETQYF.

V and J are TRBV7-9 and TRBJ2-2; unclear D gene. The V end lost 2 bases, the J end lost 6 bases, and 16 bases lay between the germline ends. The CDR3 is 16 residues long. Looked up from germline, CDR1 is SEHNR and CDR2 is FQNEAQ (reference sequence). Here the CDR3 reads CASSLLGMGGAGELFF. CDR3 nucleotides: TGTGCCAGCAGCTTATTGGGCATGGGTGGTGCCGGGGAGCTGTTTTTT.

The CDR3: CASSLRTGVEGEQYF. The CDR3 region has the DNA TGTGCCAGCAGCCTTCGCACAGGGGTAGAAGGCGAGCAGTACTTC. The chain combines TRBV6-6 with TRBJ2-7; 7 bases match TRBD1. In germline, CDR1 is MNHNY, CDR2 SVGAGI (reference sequence). This CDR3 has 15 amino acids. With 6 bases clipped from V and 6 bases from J, the junction kept 14 bases outside the gene matches.

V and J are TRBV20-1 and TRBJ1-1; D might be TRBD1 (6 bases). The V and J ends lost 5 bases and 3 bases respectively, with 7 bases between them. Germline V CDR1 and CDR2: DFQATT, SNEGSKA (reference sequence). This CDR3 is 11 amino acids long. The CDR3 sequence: CSAPGDTEAFF. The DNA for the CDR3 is TGCAGTGCTCCAGGGGACACTGAAGCTTTCTTT.

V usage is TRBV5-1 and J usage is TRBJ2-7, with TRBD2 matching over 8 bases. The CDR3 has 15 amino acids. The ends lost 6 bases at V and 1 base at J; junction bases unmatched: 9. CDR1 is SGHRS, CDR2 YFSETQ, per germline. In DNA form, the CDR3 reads TGCGCCAGCAAGGGGTTTGCGGGGGGTTCCTACGAGCAGTACTTC. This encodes CASKGFAGGSYEQYF.

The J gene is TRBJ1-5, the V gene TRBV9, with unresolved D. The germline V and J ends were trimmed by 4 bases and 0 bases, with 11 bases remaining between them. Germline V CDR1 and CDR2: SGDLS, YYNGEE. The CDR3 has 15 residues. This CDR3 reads CASSRRADSNQPQHF. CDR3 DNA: TGTGCCAGCAGCCGGCGGGCGGATAGCAATCAGCCCCAGCATTTT.

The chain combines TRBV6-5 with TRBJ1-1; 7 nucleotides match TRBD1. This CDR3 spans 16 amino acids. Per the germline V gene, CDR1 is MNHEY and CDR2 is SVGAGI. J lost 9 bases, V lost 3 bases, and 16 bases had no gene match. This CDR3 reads CASSYNLSPLGQKAFF. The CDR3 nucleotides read TGTGCCAGCAGTTATAATTTATCCCCTCTGGGACAGAAAGCTTTCTTT.

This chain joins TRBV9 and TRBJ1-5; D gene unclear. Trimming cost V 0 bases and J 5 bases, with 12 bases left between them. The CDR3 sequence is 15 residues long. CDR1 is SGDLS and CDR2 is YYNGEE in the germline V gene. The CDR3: CASSVGRGWDQPQHF. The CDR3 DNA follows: TGTGCCAGCAGCGTAGGGAGAGGGTGGGATCAGCCCCAGCATTTT.

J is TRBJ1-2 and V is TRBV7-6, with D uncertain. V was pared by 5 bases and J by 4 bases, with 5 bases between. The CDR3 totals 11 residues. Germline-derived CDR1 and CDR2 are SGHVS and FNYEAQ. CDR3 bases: TGTGCCAGCAGCCTGCGCTATGGCTACACCTTC. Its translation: CASSLRYGYTF.